A selection of T cell receptor beta chains follows, all from one sample in a study of blood T cells in healthy people across ages. One entry per CDR3 protein, called by TCRdb with MiXCR from the 5' RACE reads. The sample holds approximately 850,000 distinct CDR3 sequences, 58% seen once. The sample taken for sequencing was blood. The receptors were gathered from a man aged 25-45 years in good health. Each CDR3 is given with its conserved first and last residue. The D gene is left open where the match is weak. Only some rows state a clone size, as once, few, many or a class for expanded clones.

.,TRBV9,TRBJ1-5,many,TGTGCCAGCGGCAGGGATGGCAATCAGCCCCAGCATTTT,CASGRDGNQPQHF
TRBD2,TRBV6-5,TRBJ2-1,few,TGTGCCAGCAGTTACCATACTAGCGGGAGATACAATGAGCAGTTCTTC,CASSYHTSGRYNEQFF
.,TRBV25-1,TRBJ1-2,.,TGTGCCAGTTCGAGGTCCACCTATGGCTACACCTTC,CASSRSTYGYTF
TRBD2,TRBV27,TRBJ2-1,few,TGTGCCAGCAGTATAACACTAGCGGGGGAGGTTGAGCAGTTCTTC,CASSITLAGEVEQFF
TRBD1,TRBV29-1,TRBJ1-2,.,TGCAGCATTGTTAGGGACAGGGCCTCGGGCGGCTACACCTTC,CSIVRDRASGGYTF
TRBD2,TRBV7-2,TRBJ2-3,few,TGTGCCAGCAGCTTACGAAATCTAGCGGGAGCGTGGGATACGCAGTATTTT,CASSLRNLAGAWDTQYF
TRBD2,TRBV4-2,TRBJ2-3,few,TGTGCCAGCAGCCCCATAGCGGGAGAGGGCACAGATACGCAGTATTTT,CASSPIAGEGTDTQYF
TRBD2,TRBV5-1,TRBJ2-7,.,TGCGCCAGCAGTCACCTAGCGGGAGGCTCTTACGAGCAGTACTTC,CASSHLAGGSYEQYF
.,TRBV7-2,TRBJ2-7,.,TGTGCCAGCAGCATGGGCGGTATGACCTACGAGCAGTACTTC,CASSMGGMTYEQYF
.,TRBV2,TRBJ2-4,.,TGTGCCAGCAGTCGAGACGGGACACTGAAAAACATTCAGTACTTC,CASSRDGTLKNIQYF
.,TRBV4-1,TRBJ2-7,.,TGCGCCAGCAGCCAAGCTAGGGGGAGATACGAGCAGTACTTC,CASSQARGRYEQYF
TRBD2,TRBV20-1,TRBJ2-7,.,TGCAGTGCACGGACTAGCGGGAGTAACGAGCAGTACTTC,CSARTSGSNEQYF
TRBD1,TRBV20-1,TRBJ1-6,few,TGCAGTGCTAGGGGGACAGGGCTCAATTCACCCCTCCACTTT,CSARGTGLNSPLHF
TRBD1,TRBV29-1,TRBJ1-5,.,TGCAGCGTTGGCCAAGGGACAGCCCAAAATCAGCCCCAGCATTTT,CSVGQGTAQNQPQHF
TRBD2,TRBV6-2/TRBV6-3,TRBJ2-1,.,TGTGCCAGCAGTACTCTAGCGGGGTGGAACAATGAGCAGTTCTTC,CASSTLAGWNNEQFF
TRBD1,TRBV29-1,TRBJ2-7,.,TGCAGCGCCAGGGATACAGGGGTATCCTACGAGCAGTACTTC,CSARDTGVSYEQYF
.,TRBV2,TRBJ1-5,.,TGTGCCAGCGTAGGTCGGCAGGGTTTTCAGCCCCAGCATTTT,CASVGRQGFQPQHF
.,TRBV4-2,TRBJ2-7,few,TGTGCCAGCAGCCAAGTTGGAGGGGGGTTAAACGAGCAGTACTTC,CASSQVGGGLNEQYF
.,TRBV20-1,TRBJ1-4,.,TGCAGTGCTAGAGGTCCAGCAGCTGAAAAACTGTTTTTT,CSARGPAAEKLFF
.,TRBV10-3,TRBJ2-1,.,TGTGCCATCAGTGAGGGCGGCAATTACAATGAGCAGTTCTTC,CAISEGGNYNEQFF
TRBD1,TRBV27,TRBJ1-1,.,TGTGCCAGCAGTAGTATGGGACAGGGGCTTACTGAAGCTTTCTTT,CASSSMGQGLTEAFF
.,TRBV20-1,TRBJ1-2,few,TGCAGTGCCTGGGACGGATCTAACTATGGCTACACCTTC,CSAWDGSNYGYTF
.,TRBV2,TRBJ2-5,.,TGTGCCAGCAGTCAGTTTGGAGGATACATCCCAAGAGGAGAGCAGTACTTC,CASSQFGGYIPRGEQYF
.,TRBV5-1,TRBJ2-3,.,TGCGCCAGCAGCGTGACAGGCCGCACAGATACGCAGTATTTT,CASSVTGRTDTQYF
TRBD2,TRBV11-2,TRBJ2-5,.,TGTGCCAGCAGCCCAGTCGGAGCGGGAAGGCCCCAAGAGACCCAGTACTTC,CASSPVGAGRPQETQYF
TRBD2,TRBV6-1,TRBJ2-7,.,TGTGCCAGCAGTGAAGTTTGGCGGGGGGGTTCCTACGAGCAGTACTTC,CASSEVWRGGSYEQYF
TRBD1,TRBV29-1,TRBJ2-7,.,TGCAGCGTTGAAGGGGCCGGGACAGACTACGAGCAGTACTTC,CSVEGAGTDYEQYF
.,TRBV20-1,TRBJ2-1,.,TGCAGTGCTAGTGGGTTGTCAGGTTCCTACAATGAGCAGTTCTTC,CSASGLSGSYNEQFF
TRBD2,TRBV28,TRBJ2-1,few,TGTGCCAGCGGGAAACTAGCGGTATACAATGAGCAGTTCTTC,CASGKLAVYNEQFF
.,TRBV12-5,TRBJ2-3,few,TGTGCTAGTGCCATAGGACAAGATACGCAGTATTTT,CASAIGQDTQYF
TRBD1,TRBV10-1,TRBJ2-5,.,TGCGCCAGCCTATGGACAGGACCGTACTTC,CASLWTGPYF
.,TRBV2,TRBJ2-3,.,TGTGCCAGCAGGCGATTTGGTGGTACGCAGTATTTT,CASRRFGGTQYF
.,TRBV15,TRBJ2-7,.,TGTGCCACCAGCAGATCCCCAGGGAACTTCTACGAGCAGTACTTC,CATSRSPGNFYEQYF
TRBD2,TRBV20-1,TRBJ2-7,.,TGCAGTGCTAGAGAACCCGGGACTAGCGGTTACGAGCAGTACTTC,CSAREPGTSGYEQYF